This TCR beta chain was retrieved from a study of blood T cell repertoires in COVID-19. Study summary: The origin of the acute and convalescent COVID-19 samples was the United States, Italy and Spain. The cDNA or gDNA used as material had been derived from T cells, B-cell-depleted T cells, or PBMCs.

Per the study methods: Counts of nucleated cells, estimated from reference gene primer amplification, were obtained. TCRdb's copy holds only in-frame clones and misses some; the assay was immunoSEQ multiplex PCR. That table is the source of V, J and clone size, and D and trimming were worked out from the DNA. This table has just under 85,000 clones, 83% appearing once. This clonotype was obtained from a woman aged 80 or over with acute or convalescent COVID-19. The sample comprised peripheral blood.

CDR3 residues: CASSPRAGGSYEQYF. In DNA form, the CDR3 reads TGTGCCAGCTCACCAAGGGCCGGGGGGTCCTACGAGCAGTACTTC. The chain has TRBV18 and TRBJ2-7; TRBD2 matches 7 bases. The V gene's germline CDR1 is KGHSH and CDR2 LQKENI. The CDR3 length is 15 residues. V trimming: 2 bases; J trimming: 1 base; junction bases outside the gene matches: 5.